The next 10 T cell receptor beta chains were all read from a single sample in a study of blood T cell repertoires in COVID-19 (TCRdb year 2020). Receptor libraries were prepared by the immunoSEQ multiplex PCR assay. The table comes from immuneACCESS by way of TCRdb, which keeps in-frame sequences with V and J called. Part of the clones is missing from these tables; in studies checked, under half for an unresolved V gene and the rest for unknown reasons. The sample includes 150,000 to 200,000 clones, with around nine tenths observed a single time. The ten top clones hold about 2.6% of the sample. Sequenced input: peripheral blood. The receptors were sampled from an elderly woman with COVID-19, enrolled during active disease.

J is TRBJ1-1 and V is TRBV4-3; D is undetermined. The CDR3 extends over 15 amino acids. The ends were cut back, 0 bases at V and 0 bases at J, with 8 bases in the middle. Germline CDR1 and CDR2: LGHNA and YSLEER. CDR3 nucleotide sequence: TGCGCCAGCAGCCAAGATCATTTAGTGAACACTGAAGCTTTCTTT. It is translated as CASSQDHLVNTEAFF.

The rearrangement joins TRBV27 to TRBJ2-3; TRBD1 is a possible D gene (5 bases). The CDR3 covers 16 residues. V lost 4 bases and J lost 5, with 19 bases in between. CDR1 and CDR2 (germline): MNHEY, SMNVEV (reference sequence). The CDR3 nucleotides are TGTGCCAGCAGTTCCTCCTTAGGGGTGCGTGGAGATACGCAGTATTTT. It codes for CASSSSLGVRGDTQYF.

This clone was seen once. The chain is built from TRBV5-1 and TRBJ2-2; the match to TRBD1 covers 10 bases. Germline V gene data show CDR1 as SGHRS and CDR2 as YFSETQ. The CDR3 extends over 16 amino acids. V shed 0 bases, J shed 4 bases, and the junction held 3 bases outside the gene matches. In nucleotides, the CDR3 is TGCGCCAGCAGCTTGGCTGGGACAGGGGCCACCGGGGAGCTGTTTTTT. Amino acids: CASSLAGTGATGELFF.

The chain links TRBV28 to TRBJ2-1; 8 bases map to TRBD2. The CDR3 runs to 14 residues. The germline V gene has CDR1 MDHEN and CDR2 SYDVKM. Trimming cost V 7 bases and J 2 bases; bases outside gene matches: 4. The chain's CDR3 is CASMGTRPYNEQFF. In DNA form, the CDR3 reads TGTGCCAGCATGGGGACTAGACCCTACAATGAGCAGTTCTTC.

This chain joins TRBV4-3 and TRBJ1-1; 8 bases agree with TRBD1. The junction had 19 bases not matched to a gene; V was cut back by 0 bases and J by 1 base. This CDR3 spans 21 amino acids. Per germline, CDR1 LGHNA and CDR2 YSLEER. The CDR3 loop is CASSQDRLGEWTGRTNTEAFF. The CDR3 DNA is TGCGCCAGCAGCCAAGATAGGCTTGGGGAATGGACAGGGCGCACGAACACTGAAGCTTTCTTT.

V usage is TRBV4-3 and J usage is TRBJ2-2; 7 bases line up with TRBD2. The V segment lost 3 bases and the J segment 4 bases; nucleotides outside the gene matches: 11. Germline lookup yields CDR1 LGHNA and CDR2 YSLEER. The CDR3 totals 17 residues. The CDR3 sequence: CASSHGRAGVFTGELFF. As DNA, the CDR3 is TGCGCCAGCAGCCATGGCAGGGCGGGAGTGTTCACCGGGGAGCTGTTTTTT.

The table lists this clone with a few counts. The chain joins TRBV4-2 to TRBJ2-7, with 9 bases aligning to TRBD2. The CDR3 is made up of 18 amino acids. V was clipped by 3 bases and J by 1 base; unmatched bases: 13. Germline V gives CDR1 LGHNA, CDR2 YNFKEQ. The CDR3 is CASSHPSQESGRSYEQYF. In DNA form, the CDR3 reads TGTGCCAGCAGCCACCCAAGCCAGGAAAGCGGGAGGTCCTACGAGCAGTACTTC.

The chain combines TRBV9 with TRBJ2-4; the D gene is possibly TRBD2 (6 bases). Germline loops: CDR1 SGDLS, CDR2 YYNGEE. CDR3 length: 17 amino acids. V was cut by 4 bases and J by 3 bases, with 20 bases left in between. CDR3 coding DNA: TGTGCCAGCAGCCCCAGAGGGTCGGGGGACCTCAAAAACATTCAGTACTTC. Protein: CASSPRGSGDLKNIQYF.

Notes on this clone: Relative to the germline gene, one junction end is altered; a read error may explain this. The gene calls are TRBV6-5 and TRBJ2-7; the match to TRBD2 covers 8 bases. From germline, CDR1 is MNHEY and CDR2 SVGAGI. The CDR3 is 14 amino acids. The CDR3 region has the DNA TGTGCCGGCAGTTCCGTAGCGGGACCTTACGAGCAGTACTTC. Protein: CAGSSVAGPYEQYF.

The chain links TRBV7-2 to TRBJ2-1, with 7 bases that match TRBD2. Germline CDR1 is SGHTA and CDR2 is FQGNSA. The CDR3 runs 13 residues. V lost 2 bases and J lost 7; bases outside the gene matches: 2. CDR3 region: CASSLIGRNEQFF. The CDR3 DNA follows: TGTGCCAGCAGCTTAATCGGGAGGAATGAGCAGTTCTTC. Filled out from reference TRBV7-2 and TRBJ2-1, the complete variable domain reads GAGVSQSPSNKVTEKGKDVELRCDPISGHTALYWYRQSLGQGLEFLIYFQGNSAPDKSGLPSDRFSAERTGGSVSTLTIQRTQQEDSAVYLCASSLIGRNEQFFGPGTRLTVL.